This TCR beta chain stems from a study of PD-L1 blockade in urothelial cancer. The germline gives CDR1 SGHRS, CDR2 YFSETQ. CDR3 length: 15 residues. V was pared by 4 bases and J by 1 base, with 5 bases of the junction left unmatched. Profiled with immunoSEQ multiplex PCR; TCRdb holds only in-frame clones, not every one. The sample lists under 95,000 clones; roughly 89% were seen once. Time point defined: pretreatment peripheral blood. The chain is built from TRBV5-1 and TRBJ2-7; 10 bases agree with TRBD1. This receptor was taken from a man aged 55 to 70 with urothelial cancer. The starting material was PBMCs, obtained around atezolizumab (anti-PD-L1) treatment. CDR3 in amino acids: CASSPTGGSSYEQYF. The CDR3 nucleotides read TGCGCCAGCAGCCCGACAGGGGGCTCGTCCTACGAGCAGTACTTC.